The entry below describes one TCR beta chain. Its antigen remains unidentified. This record comes from a study of T cell repertoires in cytomegalovirus infection. The overall study: Shared public TCR beta signatures pointed to both CMV infection and a matching HLA type.

The V and J ends lost 5 bases and 4 bases, in that order; junction bases with no gene match: 6. The length of the CDR3 is 14 residues. Study-level results: Predominance within the ex vivo response was attributable to HLA-C-restricted CMV-specific TCR beta clonotypes. Identification of carriers of CMV plus the relevant HLA was achieved through cumulative public TCR beta family frequency.

TCRdb reprocessed the reads with MiXCR, giving one entry per CDR3 protein. This table holds 250,000 to 300,000 distinct CDR3 sequences, approximately 9.2% found once. The origin of this receptor is a human donor in good health (CMV status not recorded). Some clones in this sample may be carry-over from other donors' samples. Material for sequencing was PBMCs. This chain joins TRBV12-3 or TRBV12-4 and TRBJ2-5; 8 positions agree with TRBD2. CDR3 amino acids: CASSVQRGGETQYF. For the CDR3, the DNA is TGTGCCAGCAGTGTGCAACGGGGGGGAGAGACCCAGTACTTC.